Included here is one T cell receptor beta chain sequence, with context. Trimming left V 5 bases short and J 2 bases short, with 9 bases between. This CDR3 region has 13 residues. Germline assignment: CDR1 LNHDA and CDR2 SQIVND (reference sequence). Before thyroid surgery, none of the patients had received any treatment. The data are from a study of metastatic and nonmetastatic thyroid tumors. The wider study: From malignant and benign thyroid patients, repertoires in blood and in tumor or nodule tissue were compared.

Under the authors' procedure: Construction of a distant-metastasis classifier for papillary thyroid cancer relied on CDR3 differences across clinicopathological groups. TCRdb reprocessed the PCR reads via MiXCR. Here the V and J calls rest on TCRdb's processing, not on the authors' analysis. The repertoire holds roughly 20,000 clones, with roughly 38% as singletons. The TCR originated in a female donor with papillary thyroid cancer or a benign thyroid nodule (not recorded which). Some clones in this sample may be carry-over from other donors' samples. The chain links TRBV19 to TRBJ2-5; D is unclear. The sequencing sample was made of tumor tissue. The CDR3 protein is CASSVGPQETQYF. CDR3 nucleotides: TGTGCCAGTAGTGTCGGGCCTCAAGAGACCCAGTACTTC.